The next 26 T cell receptor beta chains were all read from a single sample in a study of T-cell reconstitution after alpha-beta-depleted transplantation in children. A TCRbeta library incorporating unique molecular identifiers was prepared. TCRdb called the PCR reads again in MiXCR, with one record for every CDR3 protein. This repertoire shows 250,000 to 300,000 distinct CDR3 sequences, about a tenth found once; its top ten account for 7.5%. Sequences were derived from PBMCs, sampled before TCRalphabeta/CD19-depleted stem cell transplant. The receptors stem from a boy under three years old with acute myeloid leukemia, due to receive a stem cell transplant.

Comment on this clonotype: It may be a read error: a sequence one base away is much more abundant. This sequence joins TRBV7-2 and TRBJ2-7; 10 bases agree with TRBD2. Germline CDR1 and CDR2: SGHTA and FQGNSA. The CDR3 has 15 amino acids. The CDR3 nucleotides read TGTGACAGCAGCCATCGGACTAGCGGCTCCTACGAGCAGTACTTC. Its translation: CDSSHRTSGSYEQYF.

The V call is TRBV28, the J call TRBJ2-7; D perhaps matches TRBD1 (6 bases). V lost 3 bases and J lost 4, with 19 bases in between. CDR1 and CDR2 (germline): MDHEN, SYDVKM. The CDR3 totals 16 residues. CDR3 amino acids: CASSFGAGEVMYEQYF. CDR3 DNA sequence: TGTGCCAGCAGTTTTGGGGCAGGGGAAGTTATGTACGAGCAGTACTTC.

This clonotype has ten or more counts. The gene calls are TRBV24-1 and TRBJ2-7; D is perhaps TRBD1 or TRBD2 (5 bases each). There are 16 residues in the CDR3. CDR1 is KGHDR and CDR2 is SFDVKD in the germline V gene. Trimming left V 2 bases short and J 0 bases short, with 13 bases between. The CDR3 here is CATSDSRDGLSYEQYF. CDR3 coding DNA: TGTGCCACCAGTGATTCCCGGGACGGTCTCTCCTACGAGCAGTACTTC.

This clonotype appeared many times. V is TRBV30 and J is TRBJ2-5; D tentatively reads TRBD1 or TRBD2 (5 bases each). Trimming took off 3 bases at V and 5 bases at J, with 13 bases between the two ends. Germline values: CDR1 GTSNPN, CDR2 SVGIG (reference sequence). This CDR3 has 13 residues. CDR3 amino acids: CAWRGSRVETQYF. The CDR3 DNA sequence: TGTGCCTGGAGGGGGAGCAGGGTTGAGACCCAGTACTTC.

The table lists this clonotype with a few counts. CDR3 nucleotides: TGTGCCACCAGTGATTTGGGCGGAGAGACCCAGTACTTC. The encoded protein is CATSDLGGETQYF. The genes are TRBV24-1 and TRBJ2-5; D gene uncertain. Trimming stripped 0 bases from V and 4 bases from J, with 5 bases between. The CDR3 is 13 residues long. Germline V gene data show CDR1 as KGHDR and CDR2 as SFDVKD.

The chain combines TRBV7-2 with TRBJ1-2, with D maybe TRBD1 (6 bases). The V gene's germline CDR1 is SGHTA and CDR2 FQGNSA. V lost 5 bases and J lost 0, with 13 bases in between. The CDR3 has 15 amino acids. CDR3 region: CASSPRDTANYGYTF. CDR3 coding DNA: TGTGCCAGCAGCCCCCGGGACACGGCTAACTATGGCTACACCTTC.

This clonotype was seen many times. The chain couples TRBV9 to TRBJ2-1; a weak D match, TRBD1 (6 bases). The ends were cut back, 5 bases at V and 10 bases at J, with 10 bases in the middle. The CDR3 spans 11 residues. The germline V gene has CDR1 SGDLS and CDR2 YYNGEE. The CDR3 is CASSTGTEQFF. The DNA for the CDR3 is TGTGCCAGCAGTACCGGGACAGAGCAGTTCTTC.

This clonotype was seen at least ten times. V and J are TRBV10-3 and TRBJ2-7, with a tentative D call TRBD1 (6 bases). The CDR3 spans 14 residues. Germline V gene sequence: CDR1 ENHRY, CDR2 SYGVKD. Trimming removed 7 bases from V and 3 bases from J, with 16 bases in between. CDR3: CAIKGDEGHYEQYF. In DNA, the CDR3 is TGTGCCATCAAGGGGGATGAGGGGCACTACGAGCAGTACTTC.

This clonotype was seen many times. The rearrangement joins TRBV20-1 to TRBJ2-6; the D gene is possibly TRBD1 (5 bases). Germline CDR1 is DFQATT and CDR2 is SNEGSKA (reference sequence). This CDR3 spans 15 amino acids. V was clipped by 1 base and J by 4 bases, with 11 bases between them. The CDR3 nucleotides read TGCAGTGCTAGAGTAGGCCAGGGAGGGGCCAACGTCCTGACTTTC. Translated, it gives CSARVGQGGANVLTF.

The table lists this clonotype with many counts. The V gene is TRBV5-6, the J gene TRBJ2-1, with D uncertain. The length of the CDR3 is 16 residues. V dropped 1 base and J dropped 0 bases, with 11 bases sitting between them. CDR1 and CDR2 (germline): SGHDT, YYEEEE. CDR3 region: CASSLRTALSYNEQFF. CDR3 coding DNA: TGTGCCAGCAGCTTGCGCACAGCCCTCTCCTACAATGAGCAGTTCTTC. Variable domain in full (rest from reference TRBV5-6 and TRBJ2-1): DAGVTQSPTHLIKTRGQQVTLRCSPKSGHDTVSWYQQALGQGPQFIFQYYEEEERQRGNFPDRFSGHQFPNYSSELNVNALLLGDSALYLCASSLRTALSYNEQFFGPGTRLTVL.

The rearrangement uses TRBV11-2 and TRBJ1-3; 7 bases agree with TRBD1. Looked up from germline, CDR1 is SGHAT and CDR2 is FQNNGV. This CDR3 spans 18 amino acids. Trimming took 1 base from V and 0 from J; bases not matched to a gene: 9. CDR3 in DNA: TGTGCCAGCAGCTTAGGGGGACGAGGGGGCCGCTCTGGAAACACCATATATTTT. Translating it yields CASSLGGRGGRSGNTIYF.

The chain couples TRBV12-3 or TRBV12-4 to TRBJ1-3, with no clear D. V gave up 3 bases and J gave up 2 bases, with 5 bases separating them. This CDR3 has 13 amino acids. The DNA for the CDR3 is TGTGCCAGCAGTTTGGAAGCTGGAAACACCATATATTTT. Translated: CASSLEAGNTIYF.

The sample holds many counts of this clonotype. J is TRBJ2-7 and V is TRBV3-1; D not resolved. Between the trimmed V and J ends, which lost 4 bases and 3 bases, there was a span of 13 bases. The germline CDR1 and CDR2 sequences are LGHDT and YNNKEL (reference sequence). This CDR3 has 14 amino acids. For the CDR3, the DNA is TGTGCCAGCAGCCTCGCCCAGGCTCGCTACGAGCAGTACTTC. It codes for CASSLAQARYEQYF.

In its sample, this clonotype was seen many times. The chain carries TRBV5-1 and TRBJ2-2; maybe TRBD1 (6 bases). The ends were cut back, 0 bases at V and 4 bases at J, with 13 bases in the middle. Germline CDR1 is SGHRS and CDR2 is YFSETQ. This CDR3 has 16 amino acids. CDR3 coding DNA: TGCGCCAGCAGCTTGGCCTCAGGGGCACTCACCGGGGAGCTGTTTTTT. Translated: CASSLASGALTGELFF.

This clonotype was counted ten times or more. J is TRBJ2-1 and V is TRBV28; no clear D. The CDR3 extends over 11 amino acids. Germline CDR1 MDHEN, CDR2 SYDVKM. The V end was cut by 7 bases, the J end by 4 bases, with 5 bases between. The CDR3 spells CASKLYNEQFF. The DNA of the CDR3 is TGTGCCAGCAAGCTGTACAATGAGCAGTTCTTC.

This clonotype was seen a handful of times. The V gene is TRBV11-2, the J gene TRBJ2-7, with 9 bases identical to TRBD2. The trim removed 4 bases at V and 2 bases at J, leaving 9 bases unmatched. The germline gives CDR1 SGHAT, CDR2 FQNNGV. The CDR3 runs to 16 residues. CDR3 in amino acids: CASSSSGGRQAYEQYF. The CDR3 nucleotides read TGTGCCAGCAGCTCAAGCGGGGGGCGCCAGGCCTACGAGCAGTACTTC.

In nucleotides, the CDR3 is TGCAGTGCTAGAGATCCGGGATTAGGGGAGCTGTTTTTT. This gives the protein CSARDPGLGELFF. The chain uses TRBV20-1 and TRBJ2-2, with TRBD2 as a possible D gene (5 bases). CDR3 length equals 13 residues. Trimming removed 0 bases from V and 8 bases from J, with 10 bases in between. Per the germline V gene, CDR1 is DFQATT and CDR2 is SNEGSKA (reference sequence).

The rearrangement joins TRBV7-9 to TRBJ2-5, with a possible D match to TRBD2 (7 bases). CDR1 SEHNR and CDR2 FQNEAQ come from the germline V gene (reference sequence). This CDR3 comprises 17 residues. The ends were cut back, 5 bases at V and 2 bases at J, with 21 bases in the middle. DNA for the CDR3: TGTGCCAGCAGCGTTTCTACATACAGGGAGGGTCAAGAGACCCAGTACTTC. Protein sequence: CASSVSTYREGQETQYF.

This clonotype was counted at least ten times. The rearrangement links TRBV7-2 to TRBJ1-2; D not resolved. Trimming stripped 0 bases from V and 1 base from J, with 9 bases between. The CDR3 has 15 amino acids. Germline-derived CDR1 and CDR2 are SGHTA and FQGNSA. CDR3: CASSLARTHNYGYTF. CDR3 bases: TGTGCCAGCAGCTTAGCGAGGACGCATAACTATGGCTACACCTTC. The whole variable domain, filled in from reference TRBV7-2 and TRBJ1-2, reads GAGVSQSPSNKVTEKGKDVELRCDPISGHTALYWYRQSLGQGLEFLIYFQGNSAPDKSGLPSDRFSAERTGGSVSTLTIQRTQQEDSAVYLCASSLARTHNYGYTFGSGTRLTVV.

This clonotype has ten or more counts. The V gene is TRBV11-2, the J gene TRBJ2-1, with D perhaps assigned TRBD1 or TRBD2 (5 bases each). The germline V gene encodes CDR1 SGHAT and CDR2 FQNNGV. The CDR3 consists of 19 residues. V lost 5 bases and J 0 bases, leaving 23 bases between the germline ends. In DNA form, the CDR3 reads TGTGCCAGCAGCCCTAGGGGCCCCTACGGGGAAAGCTCCTACAATGAGCAGTTCTTC. Its translation: CASSPRGPYGESSYNEQFF.

In its sample, this clonotype was seen many times. The chain's CDR3 is CAISRTVPYEQYF. CDR3 sequence (DNA): TGTGCCATCAGTCGGACAGTTCCCTACGAGCAGTACTTC. The chain employs TRBV10-3 and TRBJ2-7, with a possible D match to TRBD1 (6 bases). The germline gives CDR1 ENHRY, CDR2 SYGVKD. The CDR3 spans 13 residues. V was pared by 5 bases and J by 2 bases, with 10 bases between.

This clonotype occurred a few times. The rearrangement links TRBV10-2 to TRBJ2-3, with 12 nucleotides matching TRBD2. Per germline, CDR1 WSHSY and CDR2 SAAADI. With V trimmed by 4 bases and J by 3 bases, 11 bases remained unmatched. The length of the CDR3 is 18 residues. The CDR3 bases are TGCGCCAGCAGTGCGCCCCCCAGACTAGCGGGAGTTACAGATACGCAGTATTTT. Its protein is CASSAPPRLAGVTDTQYF.

This clonotype was recorded many times. The chain is built from TRBV3-1 and TRBJ2-1; TRBD2 is a possible D gene (5 bases). The germline V and J ends were trimmed by 0 bases and 2 bases, with 11 bases remaining between them. The CDR3 has 16 residues. CDR1 LGHDT and CDR2 YNNKEL come from the germline V gene (reference sequence). The CDR3 loop is CASSQDRRKAYNEQFF. CDR3 nucleotides: TGTGCCAGCAGCCAAGATCGGAGGAAAGCCTACAATGAGCAGTTCTTC.

This clonotype occurred a few times. This chain's CDR3 is CAISGTSGGAADTQYF. The DNA of the CDR3 is TGTGCCATCAGTGGAACTAGCGGGGGGGCGGCAGATACGCAGTATTTT. The V gene is TRBV10-3, the J gene TRBJ2-3; 13 bases are shared with TRBD2. The V gene end was trimmed by 4 bases and the J gene end by 4 bases; junction bases not matched to a gene: 5. Germline V CDR1 and CDR2: ENHRY, SYGVKD. The CDR3 has 16 amino acids.

Many counts were recorded for this clonotype. The chain uses TRBV11-2 and TRBJ2-7; tentative D call: TRBD2 (5 bases). CDR1 and CDR2 from the germline V gene are SGHAT and FQNNGV. V was pared by 6 bases and J by 2 bases, with 8 bases between. The CDR3 sequence is 12 residues long. The CDR3 spells CASRRGTYEQYF. The DNA for the CDR3 is TGTGCCAGCAGAAGAGGGACCTACGAGCAGTACTTC.

This clonotype has at least ten counts. The chain links TRBV20-1 to TRBJ2-2; 10 nucleotides match TRBD1. This CDR3 spans 14 amino acids. The J segment lost 5 bases and the V segment lost 4 bases, leaving 4 bases of the junction unmatched. The germline CDR1 and CDR2 sequences are DFQATT and SNEGSKA (reference sequence). The CDR3 here is CSAKPGQGTGELFF. For the CDR3, the DNA is TGCAGTGCTAAGCCGGGACAGGGGACCGGGGAGCTGTTTTTT.